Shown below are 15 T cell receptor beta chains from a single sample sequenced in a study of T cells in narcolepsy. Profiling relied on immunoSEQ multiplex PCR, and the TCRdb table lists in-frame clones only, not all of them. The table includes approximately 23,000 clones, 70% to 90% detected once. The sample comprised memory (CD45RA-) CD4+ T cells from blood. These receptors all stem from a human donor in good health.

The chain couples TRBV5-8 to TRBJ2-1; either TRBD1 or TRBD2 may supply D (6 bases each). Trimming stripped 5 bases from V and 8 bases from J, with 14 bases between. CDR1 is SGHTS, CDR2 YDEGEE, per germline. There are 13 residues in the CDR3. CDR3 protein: CASREGRGDEQFF. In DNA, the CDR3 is TGTGCCAGCAGGGAAGGTAGGGGGGATGAGCAGTTCTTC.

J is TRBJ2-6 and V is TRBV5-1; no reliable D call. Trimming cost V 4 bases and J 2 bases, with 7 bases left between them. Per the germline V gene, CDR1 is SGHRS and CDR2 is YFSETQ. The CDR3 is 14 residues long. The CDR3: CASSGETGANVLTF. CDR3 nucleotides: TGCGCCAGCAGCGGTGAGACTGGGGCCAACGTCCTGACTTTC.

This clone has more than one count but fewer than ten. In nucleotides, the CDR3 is TGTGCCAGCAGCCCACTAGCGGGAGGGCTAGAGACCCAGTACTTC. Translated, it gives CASSPLAGGLETQYF. V gene TRBV7-2 combines with J gene TRBJ2-5, with 13 bases lining up with TRBD2. The CDR3 loop spans 15 amino acids. The V gene's germline CDR1 is SGHTA and CDR2 FQGNSA. V shed 5 bases, J shed 4 bases, and the junction held 4 bases outside the gene matches.

CDR3 nucleotide sequence: TGTGCCTGGAGGGGCTACCACTATGGCTACACCTTC. Its protein is CAWRGYHYGYTF. The rearrangement links TRBV30 to TRBJ1-2, with D hard to call. The CDR3 has 12 residues. V lost 3 bases to trimming and J lost 3 bases, with 8 bases between them. Germline V CDR1 and CDR2: GTSNPN, SVGIG (reference sequence).

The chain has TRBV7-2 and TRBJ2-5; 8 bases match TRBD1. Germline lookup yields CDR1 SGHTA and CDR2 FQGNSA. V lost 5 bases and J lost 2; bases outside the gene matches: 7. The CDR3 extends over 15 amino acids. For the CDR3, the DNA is TGTGCCAGCAGCATCCAAGGGGACAGGCAAGAGACCCAGTACTTC. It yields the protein CASSIQGDRQETQYF.

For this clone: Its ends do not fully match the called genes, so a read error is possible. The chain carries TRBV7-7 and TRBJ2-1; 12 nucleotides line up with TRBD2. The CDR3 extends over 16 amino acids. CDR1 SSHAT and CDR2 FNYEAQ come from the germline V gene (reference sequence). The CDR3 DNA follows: TGTGCTAGCAGCTTAGACCTAGCGGGAGGGAATAATGAGCAGTTCTTC. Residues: CASSLDLAGGNNEQFF.

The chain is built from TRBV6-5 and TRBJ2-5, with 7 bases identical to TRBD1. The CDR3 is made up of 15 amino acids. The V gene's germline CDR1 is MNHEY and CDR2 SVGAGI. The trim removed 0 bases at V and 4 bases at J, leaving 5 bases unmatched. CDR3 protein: CASSYSTGKGETQYF. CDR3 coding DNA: TGTGCCAGCAGTTACTCGACAGGGAAGGGAGAGACCCAGTACTTC.

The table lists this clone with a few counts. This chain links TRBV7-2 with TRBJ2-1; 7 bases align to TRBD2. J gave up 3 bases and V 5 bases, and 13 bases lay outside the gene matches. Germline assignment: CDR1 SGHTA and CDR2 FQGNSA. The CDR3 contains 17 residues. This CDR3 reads CASSPYGGGGGYNEQFF. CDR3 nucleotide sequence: TGTGCCAGCAGCCCCTACGGGGGTGGGGGGGGCTACAATGAGCAGTTCTTC.

For the CDR3, the DNA is TGTGCCAGCAGTCCCTTGGGGGACAATGAGCAGTTCTTC. Protein: CASSPLGDNEQFF. The chain employs TRBV6-5 and TRBJ2-1; D assignment may be TRBD1 or TRBD2 (5 bases each). Trimming took 5 bases from V and 5 from J, leaving 10 bases between them. The germline V gene has CDR1 MNHEY and CDR2 SVGAGI. CDR3 length: 13 amino acids.

The CDR3 region has the DNA TGTGCCAGCAGCCCCTTACCTACAACAGTCTACGAGCAGTACTTC. Its translation is CASSPLPTTVYEQYF. The rearrangement links TRBV7-2 to TRBJ2-7; D not certain. The CDR3 runs to 15 residues. V gave up 5 bases and J gave up 3 bases, with 17 bases separating them. The germline V gene encodes CDR1 SGHTA and CDR2 FQGNSA.

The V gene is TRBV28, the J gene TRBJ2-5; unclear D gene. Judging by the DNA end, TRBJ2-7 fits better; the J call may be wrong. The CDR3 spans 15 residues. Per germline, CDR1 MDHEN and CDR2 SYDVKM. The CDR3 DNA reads TGTGCCAGCACCTCCTGGGGTCAGAGATCTTACGAGCAGTACTTC. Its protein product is CASTSWGQRSYEQYF.

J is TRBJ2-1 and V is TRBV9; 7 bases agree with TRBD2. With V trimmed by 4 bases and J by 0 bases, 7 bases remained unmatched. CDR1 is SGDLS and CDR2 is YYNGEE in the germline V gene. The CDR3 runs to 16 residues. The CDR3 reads CASSPSGSSSYNEQFF. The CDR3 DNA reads TGTGCCAGCAGCCCTAGCGGTTCGAGCTCCTACAATGAGCAGTTCTTC.

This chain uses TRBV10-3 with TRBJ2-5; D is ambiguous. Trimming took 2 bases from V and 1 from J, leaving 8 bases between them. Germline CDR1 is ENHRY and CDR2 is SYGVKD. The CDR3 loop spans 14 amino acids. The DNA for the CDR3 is TGTGCCATCAGTGAGCCGGGTACCCAAGAGACCCAGTACTTC. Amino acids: CAISEPGTQETQYF.

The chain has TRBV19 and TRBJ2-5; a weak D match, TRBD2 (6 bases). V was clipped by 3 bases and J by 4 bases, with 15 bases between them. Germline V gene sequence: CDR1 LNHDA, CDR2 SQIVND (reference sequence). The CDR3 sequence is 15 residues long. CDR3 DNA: TGTGCCAGTAGTATCGGGGGTATAGAGGTAGAGACCCAGTACTTC. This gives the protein CASSIGGIEVETQYF.

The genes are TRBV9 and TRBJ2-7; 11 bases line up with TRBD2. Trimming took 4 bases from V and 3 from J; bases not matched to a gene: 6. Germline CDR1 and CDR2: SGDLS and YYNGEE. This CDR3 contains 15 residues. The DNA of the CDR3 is TGTGCCAGCAGCCCGGGGACTAGCGGCTACTACGAGCAGTACTTC. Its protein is CASSPGTSGYYEQYF.